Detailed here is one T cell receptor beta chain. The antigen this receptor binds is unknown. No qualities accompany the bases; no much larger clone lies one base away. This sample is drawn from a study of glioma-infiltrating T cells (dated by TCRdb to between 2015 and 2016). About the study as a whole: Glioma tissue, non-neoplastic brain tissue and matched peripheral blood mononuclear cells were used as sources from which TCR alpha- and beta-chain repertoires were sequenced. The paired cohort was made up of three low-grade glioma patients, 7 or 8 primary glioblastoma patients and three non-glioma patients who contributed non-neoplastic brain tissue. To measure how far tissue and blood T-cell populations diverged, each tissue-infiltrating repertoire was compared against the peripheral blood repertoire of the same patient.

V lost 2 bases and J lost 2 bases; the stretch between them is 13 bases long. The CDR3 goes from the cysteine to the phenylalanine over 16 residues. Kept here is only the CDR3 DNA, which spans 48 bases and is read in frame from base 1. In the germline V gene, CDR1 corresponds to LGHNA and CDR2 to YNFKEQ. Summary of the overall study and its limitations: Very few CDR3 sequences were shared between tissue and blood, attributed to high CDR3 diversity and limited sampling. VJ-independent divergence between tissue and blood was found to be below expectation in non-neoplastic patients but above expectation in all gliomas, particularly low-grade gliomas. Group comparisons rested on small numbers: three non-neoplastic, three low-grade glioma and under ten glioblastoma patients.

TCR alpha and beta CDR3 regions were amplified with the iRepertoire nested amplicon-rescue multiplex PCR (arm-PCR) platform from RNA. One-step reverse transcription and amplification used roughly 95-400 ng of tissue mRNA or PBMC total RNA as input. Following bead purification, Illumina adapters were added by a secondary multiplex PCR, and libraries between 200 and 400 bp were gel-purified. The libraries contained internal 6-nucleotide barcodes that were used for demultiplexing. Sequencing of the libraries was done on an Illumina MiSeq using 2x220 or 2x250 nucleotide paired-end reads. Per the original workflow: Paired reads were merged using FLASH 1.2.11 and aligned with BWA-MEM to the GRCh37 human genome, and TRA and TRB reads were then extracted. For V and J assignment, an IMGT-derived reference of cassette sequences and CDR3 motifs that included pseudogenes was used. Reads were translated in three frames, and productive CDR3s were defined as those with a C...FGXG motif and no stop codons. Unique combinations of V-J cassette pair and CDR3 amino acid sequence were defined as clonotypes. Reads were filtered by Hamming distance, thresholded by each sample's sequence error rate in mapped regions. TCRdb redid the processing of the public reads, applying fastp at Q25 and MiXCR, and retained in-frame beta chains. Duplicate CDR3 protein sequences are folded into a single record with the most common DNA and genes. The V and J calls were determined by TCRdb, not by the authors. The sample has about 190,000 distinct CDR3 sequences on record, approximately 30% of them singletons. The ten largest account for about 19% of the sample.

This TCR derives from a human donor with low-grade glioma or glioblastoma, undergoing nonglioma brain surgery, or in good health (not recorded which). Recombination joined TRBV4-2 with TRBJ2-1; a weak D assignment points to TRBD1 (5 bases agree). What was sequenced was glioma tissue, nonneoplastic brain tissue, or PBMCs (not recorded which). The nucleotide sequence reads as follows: TGTGCCAGCAGCCAATTAAGGACAAATGCCTACAATGAGCAGTTCTTC. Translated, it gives CASSQLRTNAYNEQFF.